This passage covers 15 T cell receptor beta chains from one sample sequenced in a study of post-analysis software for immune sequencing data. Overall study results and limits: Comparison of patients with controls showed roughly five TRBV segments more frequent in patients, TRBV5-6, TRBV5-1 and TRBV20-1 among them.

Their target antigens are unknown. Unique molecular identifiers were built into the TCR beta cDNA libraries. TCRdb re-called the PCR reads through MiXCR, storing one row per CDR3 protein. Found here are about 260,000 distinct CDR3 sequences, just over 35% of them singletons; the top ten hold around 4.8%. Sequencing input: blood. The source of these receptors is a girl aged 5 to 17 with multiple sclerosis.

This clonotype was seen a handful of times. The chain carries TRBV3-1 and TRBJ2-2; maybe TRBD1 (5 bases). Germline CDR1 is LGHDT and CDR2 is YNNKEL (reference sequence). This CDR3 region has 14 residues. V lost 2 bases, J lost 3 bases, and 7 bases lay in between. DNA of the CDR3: TGTGCCAGCAGCCAACTCAGGGACACCGGGGAGCTGTTTTTT. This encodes CASSQLRDTGELFF.

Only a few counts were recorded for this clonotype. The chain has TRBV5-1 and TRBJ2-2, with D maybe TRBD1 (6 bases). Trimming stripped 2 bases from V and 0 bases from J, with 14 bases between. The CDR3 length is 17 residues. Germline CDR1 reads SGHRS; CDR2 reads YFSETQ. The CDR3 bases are TGCGCCAGCAGCTTTTTAGGGACACTAACGAACACCGGGGAGCTGTTTTTT. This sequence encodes CASSFLGTLTNTGELFF.

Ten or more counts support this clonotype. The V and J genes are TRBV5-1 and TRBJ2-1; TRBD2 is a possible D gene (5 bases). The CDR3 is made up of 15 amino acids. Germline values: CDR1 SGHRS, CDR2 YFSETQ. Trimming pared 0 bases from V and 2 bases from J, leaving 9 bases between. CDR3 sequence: CASSLVGEAYNEQFF. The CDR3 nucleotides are TGCGCCAGCAGCTTGGTCGGGGAAGCCTACAATGAGCAGTTCTTC.

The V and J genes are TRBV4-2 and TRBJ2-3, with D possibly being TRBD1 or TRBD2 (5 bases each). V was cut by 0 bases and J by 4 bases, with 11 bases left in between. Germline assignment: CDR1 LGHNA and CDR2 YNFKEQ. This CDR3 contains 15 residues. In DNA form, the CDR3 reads TGTGCCAGCAGCCAAGAACGGGGCCGATCAGATACGCAGTATTTT. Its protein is CASSQERGRSDTQYF.

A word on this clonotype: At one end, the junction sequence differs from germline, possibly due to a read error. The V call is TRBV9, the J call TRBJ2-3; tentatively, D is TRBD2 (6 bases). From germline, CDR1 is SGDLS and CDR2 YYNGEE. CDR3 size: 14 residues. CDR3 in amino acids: CAGSIDGRGDTQYF. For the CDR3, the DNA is TGTGCCGGCAGCATAGACGGGAGAGGAGATACGCAGTATTTT.

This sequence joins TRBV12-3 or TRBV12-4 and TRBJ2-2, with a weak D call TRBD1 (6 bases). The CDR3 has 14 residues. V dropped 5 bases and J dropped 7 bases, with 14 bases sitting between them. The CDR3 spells CASSPRDIDGELFF. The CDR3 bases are TGTGCCAGCAGTCCTCGGGACATCGACGGGGAGCTGTTTTTT.

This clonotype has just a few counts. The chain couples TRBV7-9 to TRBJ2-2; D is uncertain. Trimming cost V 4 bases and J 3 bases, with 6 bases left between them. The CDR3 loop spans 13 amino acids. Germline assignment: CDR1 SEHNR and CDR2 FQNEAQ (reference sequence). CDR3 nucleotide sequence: TGTGCCAGCAGCTCGCTGGACACCGGGGAGCTGTTTTTT. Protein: CASSSLDTGELFF.

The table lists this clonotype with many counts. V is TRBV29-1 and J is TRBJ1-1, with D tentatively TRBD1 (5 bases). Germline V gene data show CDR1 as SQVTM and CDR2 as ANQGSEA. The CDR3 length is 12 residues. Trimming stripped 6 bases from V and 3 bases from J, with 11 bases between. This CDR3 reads CSVAGGDTEAFF. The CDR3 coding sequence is TGCAGCGTCGCCGGAGGGGACACTGAAGCTTTCTTT.

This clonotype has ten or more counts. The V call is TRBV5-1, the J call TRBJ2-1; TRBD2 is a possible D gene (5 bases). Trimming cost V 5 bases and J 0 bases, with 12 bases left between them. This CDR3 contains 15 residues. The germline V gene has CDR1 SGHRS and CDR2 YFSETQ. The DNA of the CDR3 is TGCGCCAGCAGACACGAGGGAAGCTCCTACAATGAGCAGTTCTTC. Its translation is CASRHEGSSYNEQFF.

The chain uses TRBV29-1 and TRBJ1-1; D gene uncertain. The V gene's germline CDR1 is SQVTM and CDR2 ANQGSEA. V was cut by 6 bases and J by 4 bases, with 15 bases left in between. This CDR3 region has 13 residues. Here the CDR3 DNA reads TGCAGCGTCCAGGCGATCCTAGGCACTGAAGCTTTCTTT. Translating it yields CSVQAILGTEAFF.

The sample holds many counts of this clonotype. Written as DNA, the CDR3 is TGTGCCAGCGGAACACGACAGGGGTACAATGAGCAGTTCTTC. Its protein product is CASGTRQGYNEQFF. The genes are TRBV7-2 and TRBJ2-1; 8 bases are a match to TRBD1. The J segment lost 4 bases and the V segment lost 8 bases, leaving 7 bases of the junction unmatched. The CDR3 is 14 residues long. From germline, CDR1 is SGHTA and CDR2 FQGNSA.

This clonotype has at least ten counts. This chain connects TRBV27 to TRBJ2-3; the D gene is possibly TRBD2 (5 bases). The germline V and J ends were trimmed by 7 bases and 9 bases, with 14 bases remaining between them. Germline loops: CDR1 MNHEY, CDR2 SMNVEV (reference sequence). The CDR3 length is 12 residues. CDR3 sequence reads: CASTESGSTQYF. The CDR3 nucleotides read TGTGCCAGCACCGAATCGGGGTCCACGCAGTATTTT.

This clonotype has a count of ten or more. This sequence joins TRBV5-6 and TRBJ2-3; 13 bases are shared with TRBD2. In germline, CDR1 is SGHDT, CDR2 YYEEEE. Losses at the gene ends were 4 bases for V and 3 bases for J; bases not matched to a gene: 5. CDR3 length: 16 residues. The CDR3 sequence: CASSDRTSGRTDTQYF. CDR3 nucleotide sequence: TGTGCCAGCAGCGACAGGACTAGCGGGAGAACAGATACGCAGTATTTT.

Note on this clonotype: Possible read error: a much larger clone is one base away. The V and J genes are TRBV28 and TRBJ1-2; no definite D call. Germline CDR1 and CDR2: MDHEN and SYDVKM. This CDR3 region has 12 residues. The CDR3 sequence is CTSSLRIYGYTF. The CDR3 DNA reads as TGTACCAGCAGCCTCCGGATCTATGGCTACACCTTC.

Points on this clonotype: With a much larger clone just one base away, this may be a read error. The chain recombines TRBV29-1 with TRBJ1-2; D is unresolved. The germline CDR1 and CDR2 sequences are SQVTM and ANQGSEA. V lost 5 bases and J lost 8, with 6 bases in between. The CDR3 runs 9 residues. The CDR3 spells CSVFKGYTF. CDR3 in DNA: TGCAGCGTTTTCAAGGGCTACACCTTC.